The rows below give T cell receptor beta chains drawn from one sample of a study of regulatory T cells in long-lasting Graves disease. TCRdb reprocessed the multiplex PCR reads via MiXCR and lists one record per CDR3 protein. The sample yields hundreds of thousands of distinct CDR3 sequences, around 16% seen once. The sample was also linked to a second study, of T cells in Graves' hyperthyroidism and ophthalmopathy.

The sample in question was peripheral blood mononuclear cells (PBMCs), obtained at new diagnosis, from a patient treated with antithyroid drugs. The source of these receptors is a man between 18 and 29 years old with Graves disease. Each CDR3 is given with its conserved first and last residue. D genes are given only for firm matches. Only part of the rows carry a size: once, few, many, or a class if the clone is expanded.

many	TRBV20-1	TRBJ2-7	-	CSARGGQPYEQYF	TGCAGTGCTAGGGGGGGGCAACCCTACGAGCAGTACTTC
many	TRBV27	TRBJ2-1	TRBD2	CASSLSGTYNEQFF	TGTGCCAGCTCGTTAAGCGGGACCTACAATGAGCAGTTCTTC
many	TRBV6-1	TRBJ1-5	-	CASKGSDIGNQPQHF	TGTGCCAGCAAGGGTAGCGATATTGGCAATCAGCCCCAGCATTTT
-	TRBV20-1	TRBJ2-5	-	CSATGLRAETQYF	TGCAGTGCTACTGGTTTGCGGGCGGAGACCCAGTACTTC
many	TRBV20-1	TRBJ2-3	-	CSARDAQGTDTQYF	TGCAGTGCTAGAGACGCTCAGGGCACAGATACGCAGTATTTT
-	TRBV18	TRBJ2-1	-	CASSPDGSPYDEQFF	TGTGCCAGCTCACCAGACGGTTCTCCCTATGATGAGCAGTTCTTC
once	TRBV28	TRBJ2-7	TRBD1	CASSEVTGGTYEQYF	TGTGCCAGCAGTGAGGTGACAGGGGGCACCTACGAGCAGTACTTC
-	TRBV27	TRBJ2-7	-	CASSPKDYSYEQYF	TGTGCCAGCAGTCCCAAGGACTACTCATACGAGCAGTACTTC
many	TRBV28	TRBJ1-1	-	CASSRDNPAEAFF	TGTGCCAGCAGTCGGGACAACCCCGCTGAAGCTTTCTTT
-	TRBV19	TRBJ1-5	-	CASIGLGNVQPQHF	TGTGCCAGTATAGGTTTGGGGAACGTGCAGCCCCAGCATTTT
many	TRBV7-8	TRBJ2-1	-	CASFYRNEQFF	TGTGCCAGCTTTTATCGGAATGAGCAGTTCTTC
-	TRBV20-1	TRBJ2-2	-	CSASLGGSYTGELFF	TGCAGTGCTAGTCTTGGGGGGAGTTACACCGGGGAGCTGTTTTTT
-	TRBV9	TRBJ1-1	-	CASSVDQGYTEAFF	TGTGCCAGCAGCGTGGACCAGGGGTATACTGAAGCTTTCTTT
few	TRBV29-1	TRBJ2-3	-	CSVEVAWSTDTQYF	TGCAGCGTTGAGGTAGCCTGGAGCACAGATACGCAGTATTTT
many	TRBV30	TRBJ1-2	-	CAWLTGYGYTF	TGTGCCTGGCTGACCGGTTATGGCTACACCTTC
-	TRBV20-1	TRBJ2-2	-	CSASERLNTGELFF	TGCAGTGCTTCTGAGCGACTGAACACCGGGGAGCTGTTTTTT
many	TRBV7-8	TRBJ2-3	TRBD2	CASSLAGWTSGRTDTQYF	TGTGCCAGCAGCTTAGCGGGGTGGACTAGCGGGAGGACAGATACGCAGTATTTT
-	TRBV25-1	TRBJ2-1	-	CATTGPGDSSYNEQFF	TGTGCCACGACGGGTCCAGGGGATAGCTCCTACAATGAGCAGTTCTTC
few	TRBV20-1	TRBJ2-3	TRBD2	CSARGTSGDTQYF	TGCAGTGCTAGGGGGACTAGCGGAGATACGCAGTATTTT
many	TRBV6-1	TRBJ1-3	-	CASSETGNTIYF	TGTGCCAGCAGTGAAACGGGTAACACCATATATTTT
-	TRBV7-3	TRBJ2-5	TRBD1	CASSLIGGGTGSQETQYF	TGTGCCAGCAGCTTAATAGGGGGGGGGACAGGGTCCCAAGAGACCCAGTACTTC
-	TRBV13	TRBJ2-2	-	CASQDSTNTGELFF	TGTGCCAGCCAAGATTCAACGAACACCGGGGAGCTGTTTTTT
few	TRBV30	TRBJ2-5	-	CAWSRGTAQETQYF	TGTGCCTGGAGTAGGGGGACGGCGCAAGAGACCCAGTACTTC
many	TRBV2	TRBJ2-1	TRBD1	CATDRGEYNEQFF	TGTGCCACGGACAGGGGGGAATACAATGAGCAGTTCTTC
few	TRBV6-1	TRBJ2-2	TRBD2	CAGTPSGRVWELFF	TGTGCCGGAACTCCTAGCGGGAGAGTCTGGGAGCTGTTTTTT
-	TRBV18	TRBJ2-7	TRBD2	CASSPGTSSNEQYF	TGTGCCAGCTCACCCGGGACTAGCTCCAACGAGCAGTACTTC
many	TRBV12-3/TRBV12-4	TRBJ2-1	-	CASSRDSRSYNEQFF	TGTGCCAGCAGTCGGGACTCCCGCTCCTACAATGAGCAGTTCTTC
-	TRBV7-9	TRBJ2-7	TRBD2	CASSSLAGGPDEQYF	TGTGCCAGCAGCTCCTTAGCGGGAGGGCCGGACGAGCAGTACTTC
few	TRBV18	TRBJ1-3	-	CASSPASGGSGNTIYF	TGTGCCAGCTCACCAGCGTCGGGGGGTTCTGGAAACACCATATATTTT
once	TRBV7-9	TRBJ1-2	-	CASSTSGAGLGYTF	TGTGCCAGCAGCACCAGTGGGGCAGGACTTGGCTACACCTTC
few	TRBV9	TRBJ2-7	-	CASSVGSSTYEQYF	TGTGCCAGCAGCGTAGGGAGCAGCACCTACGAGCAGTACTTC
-	TRBV2	TRBJ1-2	TRBD1	CASTGQGSGYTF	TGTGCCAGCACCGGACAGGGGAGCGGCTACACCTTC
-	TRBV10-3	TRBJ1-1	-	CAISRDTEAFF	TGTGCCATCAGCCGAGACACTGAAGCTTTCTTT
-	TRBV11-2	TRBJ1-1	TRBD1	CASSLHRAGGSGTEAFF	TGCGCCAGCAGCTTACACCGGGCAGGGGGCTCTGGGACTGAAGCTTTCTTT